This T cell receptor (beta chain) was sequenced in a study of blood T cell repertoires in COVID-19 (dated by TCRdb to the early 2020s). For the wider study: The collaborator samples originated in the United States, Italy and Spain and spanned the acute and convalescent phases of COVID-19. Samples came from the ongoing ImmuneRACE study (first 160 participants) plus 1,254 subjects from 6 global collaborators. Where HLA class I and class II types were available, the types were taken from metadata supplied by the sample provider, not from assay-based typing. The sample metadata nearly always contained a de-identified subject ID, COVID-19 status, age in years and sex. The repertoires were released in a freely available public database meant as a resource for research on the immune response to SARS-CoV-2. The dataset comprised deeply sampled blood TCRbeta repertoires from subjects exposed to, actively infected with, or recovered from COVID-19. The material from the prospective study consisted of cDNA or gDNA derived from T cells, B-cell-depleted T cells, or PBMCs. Study-wide findings and limitations: The amount of clinical and demographic metadata varied by source and participant and was provided uncurated.

Turning to this clone: It has no known antigen specificity. There are no base qualities to consult, and no much larger clone falls within one base.

Taken from the germline V gene (reference sequence), the CDR1 and CDR2 loops are SGHNT and YYREEE. Germline trimming: 0 bases from V, 7 bases from J; junction bases outside gene matches: 16. Including the terminal cysteine and phenylalanine, the CDR3 comprises 19 residues. The sequence is cut down to CDR3 DNA, 57 bases in frame from base 1. TCRbeta CDR3 regions were amplified from genomic DNA by means of the immunoSEQ Assay, a bias-controlled multiplex PCR. The authors processed their data as follows. The number of nucleated cells in each sample was estimated by amplification of reference gene primers within the assay. To quantify the absolute abundance of each unique TCRbeta CDR3 rearrangement, sequence reads were collapsed and filtered. For each sample, productive Simpson clonality was calculated by taking the square root of Simpson's diversity index across productive rearrangements. Not all clones reach the TCRdb copy of this immuneACCESS table, which keeps in-frame sequences only. Checked studies attribute under half of the gap to unresolved V genes and leave the rest unexplained. V and J calls plus clone size are reproduced from that table; the DNA served to infer D and trimming. The sample table contains around 140,000 clones; only one count was recorded for about 80% of them. Jointly, the top ten make up 3.5% of the sample.

Samples from volunteer blood donors who had recovered from COVID-19 were contributed by a second Seattle source. Collaborating institutions collected whole blood in K2EDTA tubes following their own protocols. For TCRbeta analysis, collaborator samples were shipped as frozen whole blood, as isolated PBMCs, or as DNA extracted from either sample type. The rearrangement joined TRBV5-4 to TRBJ2-1, and TRBD2 matches 10 of the central bases. The sequenced sample consisted of peripheral blood. The source is a man aged 70 or older who had recovered from COVID-19. The nucleotides read TGTGCCAGCAGCTTGGCCAGGGGCTTCGGACTAGCGGTGGTAAATGAGCAGTTCTTC. Its protein is CASSLARGFGLAVVNEQFF.